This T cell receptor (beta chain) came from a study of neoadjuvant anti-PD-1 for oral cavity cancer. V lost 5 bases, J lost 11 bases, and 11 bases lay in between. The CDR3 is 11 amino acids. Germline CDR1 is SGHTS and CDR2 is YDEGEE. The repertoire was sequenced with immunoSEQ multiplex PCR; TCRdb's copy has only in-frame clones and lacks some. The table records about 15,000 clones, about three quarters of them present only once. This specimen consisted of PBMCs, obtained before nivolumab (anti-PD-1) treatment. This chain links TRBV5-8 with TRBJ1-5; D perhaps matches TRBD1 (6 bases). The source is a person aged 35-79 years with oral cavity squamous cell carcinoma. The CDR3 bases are TGTGCCAGCAGGCCCACAGGGACCCAGCATTTT. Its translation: CASRPTGTQHF.